This TCR beta chain originates from a study of T cell changes during pregnancy in multiple sclerosis. Profiling relied on immunoSEQ multiplex PCR, and the TCRdb table lists in-frame clones only, not all of them. The sample consists of some 48,000 clones, about nine tenths of them appearing once. V lost 0 bases to trimming and J lost 0 bases; unmatched junction nucleotides: 12. This CDR3 spans 18 amino acids. Germline V lookup: CDR1 SGDLS, CDR2 YYNGEE. This sequence joins TRBV9 and TRBJ2-7; 7 bases agree with TRBD1. The material sequenced was CD4+ T cells from peripheral blood mononuclear cells, taken after pregnancy. The sequence was collected from a female donor in good health, enrolled as a control in a pregnancy study. The CDR3 sequence: CASSVGGTASGVSYEQYF. The DNA for the CDR3 is TGTGCCAGCAGCGTAGGAGGGACAGCCTCAGGGGTCTCCTACGAGCAGTACTTC.